This T cell receptor beta chain was identified in a study of blood T cell repertoires in COVID-19. Study as a whole: From the United States, Italy and Spain came samples of acute and convalescent COVID-19. Sources were T cells, B-cell-depleted T cells, or PBMCs; the material itself was cDNA or gDNA.

Per the study methods: Cell counts per sample came from amplifying reference gene primers. The data were produced by immunoSEQ multiplex PCR, yet TCRdb's version contains in-frame clones alone and is incomplete. Clone size and V and J calls were adopted from that table, with D and trimming inferred from the DNA. The sample records about 61,000 clones, roughly 84% being singletons. The CDR3 runs 12 residues. Germline lookup yields CDR1 SGDLS and CDR2 YYNGEE. V dropped 1 base and J dropped 7 bases, with 5 bases sitting between them. The sample was peripheral blood. This TCR derives from a woman aged 65 to 85 with acute or convalescent COVID-19. The chain recombines TRBV9 with TRBJ2-2; D is unresolved. CDR3 amino acids: CASSVSYGELFF. CDR3 coding DNA: TGTGCCAGCAGCGTATCCTACGGGGAGCTGTTTTTT.